This T cell receptor (beta chain) was identified in a study of CD8+ T cells in alopecia areata (dated by TCRdb to 2016 to 2019). Some background on the complete study: Treated patients were enrolled in an open-label pilot trial of oral tofacitinib at 5 to 10 mg twice daily for moderate-to-severe alopecia areata. On the human side, TCRbeta sequencing was run on scalp tissue and on sorted CD4+ and CD8+ peripheral blood T cells from healthy controls and from alopecia areata patients with either patchy or totalis/universalis disease. The SALT score, which quantifies the percentage of affected scalp surface area, was used to measure disease severity in treated patients. Amplification of TCRbeta CDR3 regions was done by immunoSEQ multiplex PCR using 35 Vbeta forward primers and 13 Jbeta reverse primers. Scalp clonality was compared across normal scalp (n=4), patchy alopecia areata scalp (n=8), and alopecia totalis/universalis scalp (n=8). Biopsies were taken from tofacitinib-treated patients at baseline and again at 4 and 24 weeks into treatment, and several of those patients also had a later scalp biopsy. In both human patients and the C3H/HeJ mouse model, the study applied high-throughput TCRbeta sequencing to look at T cell clonal expansion in alopecia areata. Patients received tofacitinib for 6 to 18 months and were then followed off drug for 6 months to check for delayed response and recurrence. RNA was obtained with the PAXgene miRNA kit for fixed scalp, the miRNeasy kit for PBMCs, and the RNeasy kit for mouse skin. Study-wide conclusions, independent of this receptor: Compared with normal scalp, lesional scalp had higher clonality and more expanded CD8+ clones, particularly in alopecia totalis/universalis, a pattern that suggests antigenic drive. TCR sequences shared between patients were less clear than in mice, possibly partly because of HLA diversity in the patient population. Scalp TCR repertoire analysis is complicated because resident alphabeta T cells in normal human skin are also sequenced, whereas mouse skin is dominated by gammadelta T cells. Because the treated cohort was small and included a single nonresponder, larger studies are needed to assess links between baseline CD8+ expansion and response. During tofacitinib treatment, many expanded lesional clones stuck around in both scalp and blood, and this persistence may partly explain why relapse happens after treatment is stopped. With tofacitinib, both scalp clonality and the number of expanded CD8+ clones among the top 100 scalp clones went down significantly.

From a lookup of the germline V gene, CDR1 and CDR2 are SGHDN and FVKESK. The CDR3 has 14 amino acids, counting the end cysteine and phenylalanine. Just CDR3 DNA is preserved here, 42 bases in frame from base 1. The germline ends are 9 bases apart after V is trimmed by 0 bases and J by 4 bases. This clone was seen a few times. Its antigen is unknown. Base qualities were left out, and no much larger clone turns up one base away. Receptor amplification or capture employed the immunoSEQ multiplex PCR assay. To provide template for TCR sequencing, every sample had RNA extracted and reverse transcribed into cDNA. SuperScript III was used for first-strand cDNA synthesis, primed with a 2:1 mix of oligo-dT and random hexamers. A synthetic immune receptor repertoire was used to measure amplification bias, and any remaining bias was corrected computationally. For the original study's pipeline: Raw reads were preprocessed for error removal, and CDR3 was defined according to IMGT conventions as running from the conserved cysteine to phenylalanine. Clonality was computed by normalizing Shannon entropy by log2 of the number of productive unique TCRs and subtracting the result from 1. CD4 or CD8 identity of scalp clones was inferred by cross-referencing scalp TCRbeta sequences with sorted blood CD4 and CD8 repertoires. TCRdb stores this immuneACCESS table with in-frame sequences only. Part of the clones is absent; in the studies checked, under half of the shortfall reflects unresolved V genes, and no reason is known for the rest. Clone size and V and J calls were adopted from that table, with D and trimming inferred from the DNA. For this sample there are about 120,000 clones; about 50% appear just once. The ten largest account for roughly 0.5% of the sample.

According to the study, the label for this sample's time point signals: around 4 weeks on oral tofacitinib. The sample's treatment or condition, from its label and the paper: oral pan-JAK inhibitor, 5-10 mg twice daily. Peripheral blood and lesional scalp punch biopsies were obtained from patients with alopecia areata. After PBMCs were isolated by density centrifugation and stained for CD3, CD4 and CD8, a FACSAria was used to sort CD4+ and CD8+ T cells. The sequencing used CD4+ T cells sorted from blood, collected at week 4, from a patient treated with tofacitinib. In this chain, TRBV14 is recombined with TRBJ1-1, with no D gene named confidently. This receptor was taken from a human donor with alopecia areata. The CDR3 protein sequence reads: CASSQDRYSTEAFF. The base sequence is TGTGCCAGCAGCCAAGACAGGTACAGCACTGAAGCTTTCTTT.